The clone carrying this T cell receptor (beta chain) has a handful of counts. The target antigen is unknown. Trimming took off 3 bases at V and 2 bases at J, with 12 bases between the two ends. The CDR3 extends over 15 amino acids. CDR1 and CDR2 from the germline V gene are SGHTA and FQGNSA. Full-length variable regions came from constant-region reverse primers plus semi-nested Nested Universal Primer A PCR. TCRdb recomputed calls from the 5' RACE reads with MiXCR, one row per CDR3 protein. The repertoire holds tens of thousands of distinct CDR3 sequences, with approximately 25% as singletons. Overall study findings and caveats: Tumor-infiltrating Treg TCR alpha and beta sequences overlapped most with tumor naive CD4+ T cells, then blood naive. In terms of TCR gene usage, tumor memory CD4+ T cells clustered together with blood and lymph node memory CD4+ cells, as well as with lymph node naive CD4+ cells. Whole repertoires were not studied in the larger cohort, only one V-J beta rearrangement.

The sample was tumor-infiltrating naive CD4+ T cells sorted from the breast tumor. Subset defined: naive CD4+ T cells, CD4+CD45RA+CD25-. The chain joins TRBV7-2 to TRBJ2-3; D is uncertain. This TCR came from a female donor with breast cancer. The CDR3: CASSLGSLPTDTQYF. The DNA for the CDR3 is TGTGCCAGCAGCTTGGGGTCGCTACCCACAGATACGCAGTATTTT.